Shown below are 21 T cell receptor beta chains from a single sample sequenced in a study of T-cell reconstitution after alpha-beta-depleted transplantation in children. It was with unique molecular identifiers that the TCRbeta library was prepared. TCRdb analysed the PCR reads with MiXCR anew, one entry per CDR3 protein. The sample records a few hundred thousand distinct CDR3 sequences, less than 15% being singletons. The sample in question was PBMCs, obtained from the stem cell graft. The receptors were sampled from a human donor who donated a stem cell graft to a child with Fanconi anemia.

The chain couples TRBV7-2 to TRBJ1-5, with TRBD1 identical over 7 bases. This CDR3 spans 15 amino acids. J lost 6 bases, V lost 1 base, and 6 bases had no gene match. Looked up from germline, CDR1 is SGHTA and CDR2 is FQGNSA. CDR3 bases: TGTGCCAGCAGCTTAGGACAGGGTAGGGTTCAGCCCCAGCATTTT. Amino acid sequence: CASSLGQGRVQPQHF.

This clonotype occurred a few times. The chain is built from TRBV28 and TRBJ1-5, with a weak D call TRBD1 (6 bases). Trimming pared 3 bases from V and 6 bases from J, leaving 15 bases between. Germline lookup yields CDR1 MDHEN and CDR2 SYDVKM. The CDR3 length is 15 residues. DNA of the CDR3: TGTGCCAGCAGTTTCCGTGGGGGGCACGGTCAGCCCCAGCATTTT. It encodes CASSFRGGHGQPQHF. Full variable domain (remainder filled in from reference TRBV28 and TRBJ1-5): DVKVTQSSRYLVKRTGEKVFLECVQDMDHENMFWYRQDPGLGLRLIYFSYDVKMKEKGDIPEGYSVSREKKERFSLILESASTNQTSMYLCASSFRGGHGQPQHFGDGTRLSIL.

This clonotype appeared many times. This chain links TRBV20-1 with TRBJ2-7, with D hard to call. Germline V lookup: CDR1 DFQATT, CDR2 SNEGSKA (reference sequence). V gave up 3 bases and J gave up 2 bases, with 8 bases separating them. The CDR3 spans 12 residues. The CDR3 protein is CSASKAAYEQYF. The CDR3 nucleotides read TGCAGTGCTAGTAAGGCCGCCTACGAGCAGTACTTC.

The V call is TRBV11-3, the J call TRBJ2-1; D possibly corresponds to TRBD2 (6 bases). The ends were cut back, 3 bases at V and 9 bases at J, with 18 bases in the middle. The CDR3 is 15 residues long. CDR1 is SGHNT and CDR2 is YENEEA in the germline V gene. Written as DNA, the CDR3 is TGTGCCAGCAGCTTCGACCCTGGGGGAGGAGGTGAGCAGTTCTTC. It codes for CASSFDPGGGGEQFF.

The chain uses TRBV7-2 and TRBJ2-5; tentative D call: TRBD1 (6 bases). The CDR3 sequence is 12 residues long. The germline V and J ends were trimmed by 5 bases and 7 bases, with 11 bases remaining between them. CDR1 SGHTA and CDR2 FQGNSA come from the germline V gene. This chain's CDR3 is CASSPDRRTQYF. The CDR3 DNA is TGTGCCAGCAGCCCCGACAGGCGGACCCAGTACTTC.

The table lists this clonotype with many counts. The chain recombines TRBV5-1 with TRBJ1-2; D remains unclear. Trimming left V 0 bases short and J 0 bases short, with 9 bases between. The CDR3 loop spans 15 amino acids. Per germline, CDR1 SGHRS and CDR2 YFSETQ. The CDR3 bases are TGCGCCAGCAGCTTGGACAGCAACCCTAACTATGGCTACACCTTC. Its translation: CASSLDSNPNYGYTF. Looking up the rest from reference TRBV5-1 and TRBJ1-2 gives the full variable domain: KAGVTQTPRYLIKTRGQQVTLSCSPISGHRSVSWYQQTPGQGLQFLFEYFSETQRNKGNFPGRFSGRQFSNSRSEMNVSTLELGDSALYLCASSLDSNPNYGYTFGSGTRLTVV.

This clonotype was counted ten times or more. The CDR3 DNA is TGTGCCAGCAGCACCTCACAGGGAGCTGCCAATGAGCAGTTCTTC. Translation gives CASSTSQGAANEQFF. The rearrangement uses TRBV3-1 and TRBJ2-1, with D possibly TRBD1 on 6 matching bases. Germline V gene data show CDR1 as LGHDT and CDR2 as YNNKEL (reference sequence). The CDR3 loop spans 15 amino acids. The ends were cut back, 5 bases at V and 6 bases at J, with 17 bases in the middle.

There are a few counts of this clonotype. This chain connects TRBV5-6 to TRBJ2-3, with 9 bases lining up with TRBD1. There are 17 residues in the CDR3. CDR1 and CDR2 from the germline V gene are SGHDT and YYEEEE. V trimming: 2 bases; J trimming: 0 bases; junction bases outside the gene matches: 7. CDR3 DNA sequence: TGTGCCAGCAGCTTAGTGGGACAGGGAATTAGCACAGATACGCAGTATTTT. The encoded protein is CASSLVGQGISTDTQYF. Using reference TRBV5-6 and TRBJ2-3 for the parts outside the CDR3, the full variable domain is DAGVTQSPTHLIKTRGQQVTLRCSPKSGHDTVSWYQQALGQGPQFIFQYYEEEERQRGNFPDRFSGHQFPNYSSELNVNALLLGDSALYLCASSLVGQGISTDTQYFGPGTRLTVL.

CDR3 in DNA: TGCAGTGCTAGAGAAATTGAGGCAACCCATCAGCCCCAGCATTTT. Protein: CSAREIEATHQPQHF. The J gene is TRBJ1-5, the V gene TRBV20-1; no clear D gene. The CDR3 covers 15 residues. The ends were cut back, 0 bases at V and 5 bases at J, with 14 bases in the middle. CDR1 is DFQATT, CDR2 SNEGSKA, per germline (reference sequence).

This clonotype was seen ten or more times. J is TRBJ1-2 and V is TRBV29-1, with D unresolved. V was shortened by 0 bases and J by 6 bases, with 8 bases between the two germline ends. The CDR3 spans 12 residues. The V gene's germline CDR1 is SQVTM and CDR2 ANQGSEA. The CDR3 DNA follows: TGCAGCGTTGAAGATCGAGGGAATGGCTACACCTTC. The encoded protein is CSVEDRGNGYTF. Complete variable domain (other parts from reference TRBV29-1 and TRBJ1-2): SAVISQKPSRDICQRGTSLTIQCQVDSQVTMMFWYRQQPGQSLTLIATANQGSEATYESGFVIDKFPISRPNLTFSTLTVSNMSPEDSSIYLCSVEDRGNGYTFGSGTRLTVV.

This clonotype has only a few counts. J is TRBJ1-1 and V is TRBV27, with 9 bases aligning to TRBD1. V shed 6 bases and J 5 bases; nucleotides not matched to a gene: 7. Germline CDR1 and CDR2: MNHEY and SMNVEV (reference sequence). The CDR3 consists of 14 residues. The CDR3 bases are TGTGCCAGCAGAGATGGACAGGGGAGTACTGAAGCTTTCTTT. Protein: CASRDGQGSTEAFF.

In its sample, this clonotype was seen a few times. The chain uses TRBV5-1 and TRBJ2-6; TRBD1 matches at 8 bases. V shed 4 bases and J 3 bases; nucleotides not matched to a gene: 9. CDR1 is SGHRS, CDR2 YFSETQ, per germline. The CDR3 totals 17 residues. The CDR3 sequence: CASSLEYRGYGANVLTF. In nucleotides, the CDR3 is TGCGCCAGCAGCCTGGAATACAGGGGGTATGGGGCCAACGTCCTGACTTTC.

In its sample, this clonotype was seen once. The rearrangement links TRBV10-3 to TRBJ2-7, with 10 bases matching TRBD1. CDR3 length: 13 residues. Losses at the gene ends were 6 bases for V and 7 bases for J; bases not matched to a gene: 6. The V gene's germline CDR1 is ENHRY and CDR2 SYGVKD. CDR3 sequence (DNA): TGTGCCATCAGCCGGGACAGGGGAGATGAGCAGTACGTC. Protein sequence: CAISRDRGDEQYV.

This clonotype was counted many times. This sequence joins TRBV5-1 and TRBJ2-2, with D maybe TRBD1 (6 bases). CDR3 size: 16 residues. With 4 bases removed from V and 6 bases from J, the gap between germline ends came to 19 bases. Looked up from germline, CDR1 is SGHRS and CDR2 is YFSETQ. CDR3 loop: CASSVNPGDDAGELFF. CDR3 bases: TGCGCCAGCAGCGTCAACCCAGGGGACGACGCCGGGGAGCTGTTTTTT. The full variable domain, completed using reference TRBV5-1 and TRBJ2-2, is KAGVTQTPRYLIKTRGQQVTLSCSPISGHRSVSWYQQTPGQGLQFLFEYFSETQRNKGNFPGRFSGRQFSNSRSEMNVSTLELGDSALYLCASSVNPGDDAGELFFGEGSRLTVL.

The table lists this clonotype with a few counts. This chain uses TRBV2 with TRBJ2-3; possible D gene TRBD1, 6 bases. V lost 8 bases, J lost 0 bases, and 15 bases lay in between. The length of the CDR3 is 15 residues. Germline CDR1 SNHLY, CDR2 FYNNEI. DNA for the CDR3: TGTGCCAGCCGGAACGGGGACACTAGCACAGATACGCAGTATTTT. Translated, it gives CASRNGDTSTDTQYF.

This chain joins TRBV20-1 and TRBJ2-5, with D tentatively TRBD1 or TRBD2 (8 bases each). V lost 7 bases, J lost 4 bases, and 25 bases lay in between. The CDR3 contains 16 residues. Germline V gives CDR1 DFQATT, CDR2 SNEGSKA (reference sequence). Written as DNA, the CDR3 is TGCAGTGTTAGCGGGATCCTCGGACAGGGCACAGAGACCCAGTACTTC. Protein product: CSVSGILGQGTETQYF.

The chain carries TRBV4-1 and TRBJ2-3, with TRBD2 identical over 11 bases. Germline V gives CDR1 MGHRA, CDR2 YSYEKL. V trimming: 2 bases; J trimming: 2 bases; junction bases outside the gene matches: 9. The CDR3 has 18 amino acids. This CDR3 reads CASSQPQGTSGDTDTQYF. As DNA, the CDR3 is TGCGCCAGCAGCCAACCCCAGGGGACTAGCGGAGACACAGATACGCAGTATTTT.

This clonotype was detected many times. The V and J genes are TRBV20-1 and TRBJ1-2; 7 nucleotides match TRBD1. The CDR3 totals 13 residues. Germline loops: CDR1 DFQATT, CDR2 SNEGSKA (reference sequence). V dropped 5 bases and J dropped 0; count of bases not matched to a gene: 3. This chain's CDR3 is CSASGQTNYGYTF. CDR3 DNA: TGCAGTGCTTCGGGACAGACTAACTATGGCTACACCTTC.

The chain employs TRBV6-5 and TRBJ1-1, with a possible D match to TRBD1 (5 bases). The CDR3 has 16 residues. The V and J ends lost 3 bases and 0 bases respectively, with 14 bases between them. Germline loops: CDR1 MNHEY, CDR2 SVGAGI. In DNA, the CDR3 is TGTGCCAGCAGTTATCACGGGGCCTCCCTGAACACTGAAGCTTTCTTT. Its translation is CASSYHGASLNTEAFF.

The gene calls are TRBV12-3 or TRBV12-4 and TRBJ1-2; tentative D call: TRBD1 (6 bases). This CDR3 region has 14 residues. V was pared by 5 bases and J by 5 bases, with 15 bases between. The CDR3 DNA is TGTGCCAGCAGTCTCTTTTCGGGGGCGTATGGCTACACCTTC. The encoded protein is CASSLFSGAYGYTF.

The genes are TRBV5-1 and TRBJ1-2; possible D gene TRBD1, 5 bases. The CDR3 extends over 15 amino acids. CDR1 is SGHRS and CDR2 is YFSETQ in the germline V gene. V gave up 7 bases and J gave up 3 bases, with 19 bases separating them. CDR3 loop: CASADGARVDYGYTF. CDR3 bases: TGCGCCAGCGCAGACGGGGCCCGGGTGGACTATGGCTACACCTTC.